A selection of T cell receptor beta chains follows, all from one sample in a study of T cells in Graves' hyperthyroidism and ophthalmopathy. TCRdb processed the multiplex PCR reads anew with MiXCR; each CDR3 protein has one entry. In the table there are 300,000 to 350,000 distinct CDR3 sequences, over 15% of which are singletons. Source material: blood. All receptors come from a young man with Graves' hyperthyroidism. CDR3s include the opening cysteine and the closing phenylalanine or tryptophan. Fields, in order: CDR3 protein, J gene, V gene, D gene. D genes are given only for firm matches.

CDR3aa: CASSSPDWSATEAFF
j_gene: TRBJ1-1
v_gene: TRBV6-1
d_gene: .

CDR3aa: CSVEEGTNEQFF
j_gene: TRBJ2-1
v_gene: TRBV29-1
d_gene: .

CDR3aa: CASSLAVGDEQFF
j_gene: TRBJ2-1
v_gene: TRBV11-2
d_gene: .

CDR3aa: CASRPGTGADQPQHF
j_gene: TRBJ1-5
v_gene: TRBV5-1
d_gene: TRBD1

CDR3aa: CASSPGAGGNTEAFF
j_gene: TRBJ1-1
v_gene: TRBV18
d_gene: TRBD1

CDR3aa: CSADYRGFQPQHF
j_gene: TRBJ1-5
v_gene: TRBV20-1
d_gene: TRBD1

CDR3aa: CSVFTSGRSSEQFF
j_gene: TRBJ2-1
v_gene: TRBV29-1
d_gene: TRBD2

CDR3aa: CASSQDSSRVSSYEQYF
j_gene: TRBJ2-7
v_gene: TRBV4-1
d_gene: .

CDR3aa: CASSPSPGLHNEQFF
j_gene: TRBJ2-1
v_gene: TRBV18
d_gene: .

CDR3aa: CASSPLTGKHGYTF
j_gene: TRBJ1-2
v_gene: TRBV13
d_gene: .

CDR3aa: CASSLSPLIEAFF
j_gene: TRBJ1-1
v_gene: TRBV12-3/TRBV12-4
d_gene: .

CDR3aa: CSARVPGLYVPGELFF
j_gene: TRBJ2-2
v_gene: TRBV20-1
d_gene: .

CDR3aa: CASSLGGGKSLNTEAFF
j_gene: TRBJ1-1
v_gene: TRBV4-1
d_gene: .

CDR3aa: CASSLVQTSYNEQFF
j_gene: TRBJ2-1
v_gene: TRBV28
d_gene: .

CDR3aa: CASSSGLAGGDSSYEQYF
j_gene: TRBJ2-7
v_gene: TRBV3-1
d_gene: TRBD2

CDR3aa: CSAPYFDRDYGYTF
j_gene: TRBJ1-2
v_gene: TRBV20-1
d_gene: TRBD1

CDR3aa: CASRAGTGGAGTGELFF
j_gene: TRBJ2-2
v_gene: TRBV6-1
d_gene: TRBD1

CDR3aa: CASSLNGNPQETQYF
j_gene: TRBJ2-5
v_gene: TRBV11-2
d_gene: .

CDR3aa: CASSHTDRGRGRGDRAYEQYF
j_gene: TRBJ2-7
v_gene: TRBV14
d_gene: TRBD1

CDR3aa: CASSLDPAQPYEQYF
j_gene: TRBJ2-7
v_gene: TRBV5-1
d_gene: .

CDR3aa: CASSLPQGAAGELFF
j_gene: TRBJ2-2
v_gene: TRBV5-1
d_gene: .

CDR3aa: CASSLGSPDSGIETQYF
j_gene: TRBJ2-5
v_gene: TRBV5-1
d_gene: .

CDR3aa: CASSFWGGGKDQETQYF
j_gene: TRBJ2-5
v_gene: TRBV28
d_gene: TRBD2

CDR3aa: CASKRTVNSPLHF
j_gene: TRBJ1-6
v_gene: TRBV27
d_gene: .

CDR3aa: CASSTPRGLSYNEQFF
j_gene: TRBJ2-1
v_gene: TRBV6-1
d_gene: .

CDR3aa: CASSRQRRTEAFF
j_gene: TRBJ1-1
v_gene: TRBV7-2
d_gene: .

CDR3aa: CAVGGITEAFF
j_gene: TRBJ1-1
v_gene: TRBV28
d_gene: .

CDR3aa: CAWTRVSDTQYF
j_gene: TRBJ2-3
v_gene: TRBV30
d_gene: .

CDR3aa: CASSSASLNTEAFF
j_gene: TRBJ1-1
v_gene: TRBV7-8
d_gene: .

CDR3aa: CASSLLDLWGAAGELFF
j_gene: TRBJ2-2
v_gene: TRBV3-1
d_gene: .

CDR3aa: CASMGMGTEAFF
j_gene: TRBJ1-1
v_gene: TRBV2
d_gene: .

CDR3aa: CASSGGGGRALADTQYF
j_gene: TRBJ2-3
v_gene: TRBV9
d_gene: TRBD2

CDR3aa: CASSIYRATGELFF
j_gene: TRBJ2-2
v_gene: TRBV7-8
d_gene: .

CDR3aa: CASSSQGNQPQHF
j_gene: TRBJ1-5
v_gene: TRBV5-1
d_gene: .

CDR3aa: CASSQSLELSGETQYF
j_gene: TRBJ2-5
v_gene: TRBV11-2
d_gene: .

CDR3aa: CASRRLAGGVRTDTQYF
j_gene: TRBJ2-3
v_gene: TRBV27
d_gene: TRBD2

CDR3aa: CASSPGVPRGTDTQYF
j_gene: TRBJ2-3
v_gene: TRBV12-3/TRBV12-4
d_gene: .

CDR3aa: CSAREASGYNEQFF
j_gene: TRBJ2-1
v_gene: TRBV20-1
d_gene: TRBD2

CDR3aa: CASSDPSYNTQYF
j_gene: TRBJ2-3
v_gene: TRBV10-1
d_gene: .

CDR3aa: CSVDGGGAGNTIYF
j_gene: TRBJ1-3
v_gene: TRBV29-1
d_gene: .

CDR3aa: CASSQTANEQFF
j_gene: TRBJ2-1
v_gene: TRBV3-1
d_gene: .

CDR3aa: CASSWGLARPTNEQFF
j_gene: TRBJ2-1
v_gene: TRBV12-3/TRBV12-4
d_gene: TRBD2

CDR3aa: CASSGITSGRASYEQYF
j_gene: TRBJ2-7
v_gene: TRBV12-3/TRBV12-4
d_gene: TRBD2

CDR3aa: CASTNSGGPQETQYF
j_gene: TRBJ2-5
v_gene: TRBV6-2/TRBV6-3
d_gene: .

CDR3aa: CAIQGTFGGYTF
j_gene: TRBJ1-2
v_gene: TRBV24-1
d_gene: TRBD1

CDR3aa: CAWLVGINEQFF
j_gene: TRBJ2-1
v_gene: TRBV30
d_gene: .

CDR3aa: CASSYLHRGHQPQHF
j_gene: TRBJ1-5
v_gene: TRBV6-9
d_gene: TRBD1